These 2 T cell receptor beta chains originate from one sample sequenced in a study of cytomegalovirus exposure and HLA in healthy donors. The PCR had 60 Vbeta and 13 Jbeta primers. The assay was immunoSEQ multiplex PCR, and TCRdb's table has in-frame clones only and misses some. Counted here are 100,000 to 150,000 clones, 73% occurring once; the ten biggest clones make up 4.5% to 5%. Sequencing was performed on PBMCs. All receptors come from a man aged 55-75 years in good health and CMV-seropositive.

The chain is built from TRBV30 and TRBJ2-6; 7 bases are shared with TRBD1. The CDR3 sequence is 13 residues long. Germline trimming cut 8 bases from V and 2 bases from J; bases unmatched to any gene: 3. Germline CDR1 reads GTSNPN; CDR2 reads SVGIG (reference sequence). For the CDR3, the DNA is TGTGCCCTCGACAGGGCTGGGGCCAACGTCCTGACTTTC. Amino acids: CALDRAGANVLTF. Supplemented by reference TRBV30 and TRBJ2-6, the full variable domain reads SQTIHQWPATLVQPVGSPLSLECTVEGTSNPNLYWYRQAAGRGLQLLFYSVGIGQISSEVPQNLSASRPQDRQFILSSKKLLLSDSGFYLCALDRAGANVLTFGAGSRLTVL.

The chain uses TRBV4-1 and TRBJ1-4; 7 nucleotides match TRBD1. CDR3 length equals 15 residues. Germline V gives CDR1 MGHRA, CDR2 YSYEKL. J lost 4 bases, V lost 2 bases, and 4 bases had no gene match. The chain's CDR3 is CASSQTTGDNEKLFF. The CDR3 coding sequence is TGCGCCAGCAGCCAAACAACAGGGGATAATGAAAAACTGTTTTTT.